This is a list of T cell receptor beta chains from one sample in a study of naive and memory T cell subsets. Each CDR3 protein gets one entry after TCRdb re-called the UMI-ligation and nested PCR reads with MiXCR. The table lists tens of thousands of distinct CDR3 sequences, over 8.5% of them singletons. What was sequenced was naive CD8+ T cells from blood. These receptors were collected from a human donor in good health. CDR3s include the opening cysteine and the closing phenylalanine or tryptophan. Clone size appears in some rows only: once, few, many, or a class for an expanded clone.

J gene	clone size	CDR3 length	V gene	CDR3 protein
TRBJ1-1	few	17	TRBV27	CASGPTESTRINTEAFF
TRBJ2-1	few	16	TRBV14	CASSQGTGVLQNEQFF
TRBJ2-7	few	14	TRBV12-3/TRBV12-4	CASKDRDRAHEQYF
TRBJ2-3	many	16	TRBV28	CASSWTSGERTDTQYF
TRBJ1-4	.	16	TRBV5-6	CASSHGKGATNEKLFF
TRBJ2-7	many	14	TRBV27	CASTRGRGPYEQYF
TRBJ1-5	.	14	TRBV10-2	CASSIGGPNQPQHF
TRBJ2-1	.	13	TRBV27	CASIPGGYNEQFF
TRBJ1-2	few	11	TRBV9	CASRPVEGYTF
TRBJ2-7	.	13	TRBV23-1	CASSQSKGKEQYF
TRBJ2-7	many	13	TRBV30	CAWSPGQGYEQYF
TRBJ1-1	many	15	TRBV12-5	CASGPGQAPNTEAFF
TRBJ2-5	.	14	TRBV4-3	CASSQRRGRETQYF
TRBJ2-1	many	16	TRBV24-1	CATSAVAGEVYNEQFF
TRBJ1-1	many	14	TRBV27	CASRRPDVNTEAFF
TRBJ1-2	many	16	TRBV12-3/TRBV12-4	CASSLSRAGGTLGYTF
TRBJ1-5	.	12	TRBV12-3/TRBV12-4	CASSLEDQPQHF
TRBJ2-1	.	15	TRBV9	CASSPGGRSYNEQFF
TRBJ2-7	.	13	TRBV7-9	CATRTGSSYEQYF
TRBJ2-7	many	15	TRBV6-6	CASRHLTSANYEQYF
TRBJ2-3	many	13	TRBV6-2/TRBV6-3	CASSTSGRGTQYF
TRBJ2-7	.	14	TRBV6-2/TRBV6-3	CASSPRHPPIEQYF